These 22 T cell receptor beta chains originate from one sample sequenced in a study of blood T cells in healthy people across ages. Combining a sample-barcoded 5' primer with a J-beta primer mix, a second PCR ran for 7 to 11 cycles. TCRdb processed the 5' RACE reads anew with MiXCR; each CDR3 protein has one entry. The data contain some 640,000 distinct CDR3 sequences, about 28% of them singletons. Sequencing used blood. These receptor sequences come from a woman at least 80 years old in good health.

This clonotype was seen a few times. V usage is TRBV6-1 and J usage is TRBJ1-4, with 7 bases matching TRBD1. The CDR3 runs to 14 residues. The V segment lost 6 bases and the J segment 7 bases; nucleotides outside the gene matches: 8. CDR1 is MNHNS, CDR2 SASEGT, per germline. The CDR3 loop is CASRDRLLGEKLFF. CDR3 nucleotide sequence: TGTGCCAGCAGGGACAGGCTTTTGGGTGAAAAACTGTTTTTT.

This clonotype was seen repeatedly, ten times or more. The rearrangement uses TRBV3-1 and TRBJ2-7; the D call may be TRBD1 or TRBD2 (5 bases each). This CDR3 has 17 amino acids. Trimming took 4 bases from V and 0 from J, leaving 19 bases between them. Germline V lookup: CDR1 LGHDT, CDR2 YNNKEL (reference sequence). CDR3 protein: CASSPRTRGACSYEQYF. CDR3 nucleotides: TGTGCCAGCAGCCCCAGAACCCGGGGCGCATGCTCCTACGAGCAGTACTTC.

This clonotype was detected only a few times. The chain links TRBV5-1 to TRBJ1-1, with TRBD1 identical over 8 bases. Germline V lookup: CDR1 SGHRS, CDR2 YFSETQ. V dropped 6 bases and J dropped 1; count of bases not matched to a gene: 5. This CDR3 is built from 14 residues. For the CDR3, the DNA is TGCGCCAGCAAACCAGGGACAGGGAACACTGAAGCTTTCTTT. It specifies CASKPGTGNTEAFF. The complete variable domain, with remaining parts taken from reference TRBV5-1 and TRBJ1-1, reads KAGVTQTPRYLIKTRGQQVTLSCSPISGHRSVSWYQQTPGQGLQFLFEYFSETQRNKGNFPGRFSGRQFSNSRSEMNVSTLELGDSALYLCASKPGTGNTEAFFGQGTRLTVV.

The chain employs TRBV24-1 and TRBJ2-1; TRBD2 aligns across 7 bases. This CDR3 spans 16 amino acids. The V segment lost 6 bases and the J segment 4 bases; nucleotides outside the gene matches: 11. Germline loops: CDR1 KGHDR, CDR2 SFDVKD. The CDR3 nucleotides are TGTGCCACCAGTTCCTCCGGGGTAGCGGGTTACAATGAGCAGTTCTTC. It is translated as CATSSSGVAGYNEQFF.

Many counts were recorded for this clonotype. In DNA form, the CDR3 reads TGCAGTGCTAGAGATGGGACAGTGGTTTCTGGGGCCAACGTCCTGACTTTC. It translates to CSARDGTVVSGANVLTF. The chain has TRBV20-1 and TRBJ2-6, with TRBD1 matching 7 bases. This CDR3 spans 17 amino acids. The germline CDR1 and CDR2 sequences are DFQATT and SNEGSKA (reference sequence). The V segment lost 0 bases and the J segment 1 base; nucleotides outside the gene matches: 6.

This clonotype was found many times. The CDR3 DNA reads TGCAGTGCTAGAGGGGGCGGCGGGCGGAGGGCCTACGAGCAGTACTTC. This sequence encodes CSARGGGGRRAYEQYF. The chain couples TRBV20-1 to TRBJ2-7, with a weak D call TRBD2 (6 bases). Germline CDR1 and CDR2: DFQATT and SNEGSKA (reference sequence). The CDR3 is made up of 16 amino acids. Trimming removed 1 base at V and 2 bases at J, with 18 bases between.

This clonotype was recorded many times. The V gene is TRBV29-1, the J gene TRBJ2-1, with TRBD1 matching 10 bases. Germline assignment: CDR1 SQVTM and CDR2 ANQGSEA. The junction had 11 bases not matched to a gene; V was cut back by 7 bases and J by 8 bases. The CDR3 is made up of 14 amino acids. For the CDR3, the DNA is TGCAGCGCCCGCTCCGGGACAGGGGTGGATGAGCAGTTCTTC. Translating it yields CSARSGTGVDEQFF.

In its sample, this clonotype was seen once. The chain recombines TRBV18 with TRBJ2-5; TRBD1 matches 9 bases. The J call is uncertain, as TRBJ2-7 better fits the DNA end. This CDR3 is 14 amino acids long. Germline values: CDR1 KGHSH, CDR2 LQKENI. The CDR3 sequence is CASSFSRTGAEQYF. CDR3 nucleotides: TGTGCCAGCTCATTTTCCAGGACAGGGGCCGAGCAGTACTTC.

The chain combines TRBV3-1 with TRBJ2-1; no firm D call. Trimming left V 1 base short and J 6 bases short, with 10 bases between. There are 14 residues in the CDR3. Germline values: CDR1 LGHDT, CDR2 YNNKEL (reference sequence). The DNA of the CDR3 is TGTGCCAGCAGCCAAGGGGGTAGTGGCAATGAGCAGTTCTTC. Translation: CASSQGGSGNEQFF.

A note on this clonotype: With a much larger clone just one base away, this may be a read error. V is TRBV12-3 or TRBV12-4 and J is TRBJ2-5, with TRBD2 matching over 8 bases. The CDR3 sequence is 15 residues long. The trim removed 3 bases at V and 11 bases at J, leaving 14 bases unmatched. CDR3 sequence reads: CASSFGGGTNNEQYF. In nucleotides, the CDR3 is TGTGCCAGCAGTTTCGGCGGGGGGACCAACAATGAGCAGTACTTC.

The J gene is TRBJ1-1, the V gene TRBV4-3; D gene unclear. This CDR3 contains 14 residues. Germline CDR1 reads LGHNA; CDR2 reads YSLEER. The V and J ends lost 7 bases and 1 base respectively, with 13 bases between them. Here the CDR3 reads CASTLSLPNTEAFF. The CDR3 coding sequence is TGCGCCAGCACCCTAAGTTTACCGAACACTGAAGCTTTCTTT.

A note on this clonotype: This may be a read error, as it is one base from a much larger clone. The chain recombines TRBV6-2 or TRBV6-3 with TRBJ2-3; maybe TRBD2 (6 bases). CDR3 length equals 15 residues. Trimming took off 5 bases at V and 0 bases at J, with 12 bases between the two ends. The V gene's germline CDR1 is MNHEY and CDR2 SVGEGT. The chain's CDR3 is CASSNGTASTDTQYF. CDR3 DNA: TGTGCCAGCAGTAACGGGACTGCTAGCACAGATACGCAGTATTTT.

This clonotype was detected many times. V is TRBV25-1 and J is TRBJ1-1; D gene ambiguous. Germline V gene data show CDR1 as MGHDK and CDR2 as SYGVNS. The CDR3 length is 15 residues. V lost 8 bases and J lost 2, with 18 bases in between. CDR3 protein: CASSSRSQRNTEAFF. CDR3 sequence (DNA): TGTGCCAGCTCCAGTAGATCACAGAGAAACACTGAAGCTTTCTTT. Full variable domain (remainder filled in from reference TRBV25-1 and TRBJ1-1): EADIYQTPRYLVIGTGKKITLECSQTMGHDKMYWYQQDPGMELHLIHYSYGVNSTEKGDLSSESTVSRIRTEHFPLTLESARPSHTSQYLCASSSRSQRNTEAFFGQGTRLTVV.

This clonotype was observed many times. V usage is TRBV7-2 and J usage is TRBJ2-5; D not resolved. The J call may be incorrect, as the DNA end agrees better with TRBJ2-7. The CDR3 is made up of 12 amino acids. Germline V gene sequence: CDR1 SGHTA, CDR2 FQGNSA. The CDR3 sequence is CASSLVSNEQYF. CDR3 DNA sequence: TGTGCCAGCAGCTTAGTTAGTAACGAGCAGTACTTC.

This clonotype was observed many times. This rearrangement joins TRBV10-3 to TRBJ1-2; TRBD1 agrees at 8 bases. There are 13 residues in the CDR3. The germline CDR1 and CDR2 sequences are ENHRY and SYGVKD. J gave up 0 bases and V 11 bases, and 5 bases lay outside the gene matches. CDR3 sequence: CAGGTGPNYGYTF. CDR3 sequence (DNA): TGTGCCGGTGGGACAGGTCCTAACTATGGCTACACCTTC.

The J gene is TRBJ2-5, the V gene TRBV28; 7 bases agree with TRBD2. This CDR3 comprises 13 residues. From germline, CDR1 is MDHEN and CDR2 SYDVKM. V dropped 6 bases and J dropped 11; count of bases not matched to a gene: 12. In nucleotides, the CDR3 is TGTGCCAGCAGCCCGGGGGGTGACTACGGGCAGTACTTC. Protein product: CASSPGGDYGQYF. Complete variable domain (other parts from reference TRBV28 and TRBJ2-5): DVKVTQSSRYLVKRTGEKVFLECVQDMDHENMFWYRQDPGLGLRLIYFSYDVKMKEKGDIPEGYSVSREKKERFSLILESASTNQTSMYLCASSPGGDYGQYFGPGTRLLVL.

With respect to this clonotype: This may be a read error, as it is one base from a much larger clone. CDR3 nucleotide sequence: TGTGCCAGCAGCTCGGGACACCCTAACTATGGCTACACCTTC. Translating gives CASSSGHPNYGYTF. The chain employs TRBV7-9 and TRBJ1-2; D may be TRBD1 (6 bases). The CDR3 totals 14 residues. Germline values: CDR1 SEHNR, CDR2 FQNEAQ (reference sequence). With 4 bases removed from V and 0 bases from J, the gap between germline ends came to 9 bases.

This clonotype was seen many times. The CDR3 sequence is CSAREWGGGQGRYEQYF. CDR3 sequence (DNA): TGCAGTGCTAGAGAATGGGGGGGGGGACAGGGTAGGTACGAGCAGTACTTC. The J gene is TRBJ2-7, the V gene TRBV20-1; TRBD1 aligns across 9 bases. The germline CDR1 and CDR2 sequences are DFQATT and SNEGSKA (reference sequence). This CDR3 has 17 residues. V was clipped by 0 bases and J by 4 bases; unmatched bases: 13.

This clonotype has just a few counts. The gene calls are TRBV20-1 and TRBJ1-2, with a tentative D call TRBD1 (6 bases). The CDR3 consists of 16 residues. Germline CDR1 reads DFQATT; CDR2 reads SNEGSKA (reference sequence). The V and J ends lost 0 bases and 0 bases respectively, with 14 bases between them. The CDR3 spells CSARDPRTASNYGYTF. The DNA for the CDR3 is TGCAGTGCTAGAGACCCTAGGACAGCTTCTAACTATGGCTACACCTTC.

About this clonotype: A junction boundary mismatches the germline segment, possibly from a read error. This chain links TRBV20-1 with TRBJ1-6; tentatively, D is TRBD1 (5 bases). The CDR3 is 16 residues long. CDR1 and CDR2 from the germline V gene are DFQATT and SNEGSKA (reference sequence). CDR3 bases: TGCAGTGCCCCCGCAGGGTCAAGCTCCTATAGTTCACCCCTCCACTTT. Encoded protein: CSAPAGSSSYSSPLHF.

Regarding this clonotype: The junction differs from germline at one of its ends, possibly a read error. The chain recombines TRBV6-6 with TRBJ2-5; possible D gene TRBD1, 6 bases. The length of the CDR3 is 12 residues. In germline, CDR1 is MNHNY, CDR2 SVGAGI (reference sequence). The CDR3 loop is CTTGTPKEPQYF. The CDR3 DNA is TGTACCACCGGGACACCGAAAGAGCCCCAGTACTTC.

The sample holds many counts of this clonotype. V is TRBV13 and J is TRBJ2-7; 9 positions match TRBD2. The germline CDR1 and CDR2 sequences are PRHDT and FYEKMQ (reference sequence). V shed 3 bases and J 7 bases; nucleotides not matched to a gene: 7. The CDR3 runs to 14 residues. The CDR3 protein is CASSLRSLAGEQYF. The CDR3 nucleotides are TGTGCCAGCAGCTTGAGGTCTCTAGCGGGGGAGCAGTACTTC.